This T cell receptor (beta chain) was identified in a study of metastatic and nonmetastatic thyroid tumors. Study information: Repertoires of blood and of tissue (tumor or nodule) from malignant and benign thyroid patients were compared. Overall study findings and caveats: As reported, TCR beta diversity in blood and tumor was significantly higher in malignant thyroid tumors than in benign nodules.

Many counts were recorded for this clone. What it binds is not known. All patients reached thyroid surgery having received no treatment beforehand. CDR3 length: 12 amino acids. Looked up from germline, CDR1 is SNHLY and CDR2 is FYNNEI. Between the trimmed V and J ends, which lost 6 bases and 7 bases, there was a span of 13 bases. In the original analysis: The study built a papillary thyroid cancer distant-metastasis classifier from CDR3 differences across clinicopathological groups. MiXCR was used by TCRdb to re-call the PCR reads. For this entry, the V and J calls and clone size follow TCRdb and not the study's own pipeline. This table holds more than 25,000 clones, less than 14% found once.

The sample was blood. The chain recombines TRBV2 with TRBJ2-7; possibly TRBD1 for D (5 bases). The receptor's source is a female donor with papillary thyroid cancer or a benign thyroid nodule (not recorded which). Some clones in this sample may be carry-over from other donors' samples. In nucleotides, the CDR3 is TGTGCCAGCAGCCAGGGCTTATGGGAGCAGTACTTC. Its translation is CASSQGLWEQYF.